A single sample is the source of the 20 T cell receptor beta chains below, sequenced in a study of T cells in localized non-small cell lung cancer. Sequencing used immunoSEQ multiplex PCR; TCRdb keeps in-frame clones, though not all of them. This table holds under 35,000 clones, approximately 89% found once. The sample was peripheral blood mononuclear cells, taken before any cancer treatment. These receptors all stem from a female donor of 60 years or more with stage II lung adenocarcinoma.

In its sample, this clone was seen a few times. For the CDR3, the DNA is TGTGCCAGCATCCCTTCTAGCGGTAGCACAGATACGCAGTATTTT. It encodes CASIPSSGSTDTQYF. The V gene is TRBV6-1, the J gene TRBJ2-3; 7 nucleotides agree with TRBD2. Germline lookup yields CDR1 MNHNS and CDR2 SASEGT. This CDR3 spans 15 amino acids. V lost 7 bases, J lost 0 bases, and 7 bases stayed unmatched.

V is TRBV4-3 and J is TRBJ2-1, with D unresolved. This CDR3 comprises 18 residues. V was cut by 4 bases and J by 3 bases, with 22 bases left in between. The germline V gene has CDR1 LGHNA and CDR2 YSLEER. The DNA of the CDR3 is TGCGCCAGCAGCCGGTCGTGGTTGGCCTCCCTAATCTACAATGAGCAGTTCTTC. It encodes CASSRSWLASLIYNEQFF.

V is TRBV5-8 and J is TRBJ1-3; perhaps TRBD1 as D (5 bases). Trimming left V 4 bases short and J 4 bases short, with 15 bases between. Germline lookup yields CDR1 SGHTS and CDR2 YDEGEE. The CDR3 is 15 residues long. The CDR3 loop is CASSQGRIEGNTIYF. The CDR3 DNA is TGTGCCAGCAGCCAGGGACGGATCGAAGGAAACACCATATATTTT.

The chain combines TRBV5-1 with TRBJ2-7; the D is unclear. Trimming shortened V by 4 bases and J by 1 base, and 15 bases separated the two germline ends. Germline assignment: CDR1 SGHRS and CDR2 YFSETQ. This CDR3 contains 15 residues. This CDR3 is CASSPAWTESYEQYF. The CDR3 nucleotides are TGCGCCAGCAGCCCAGCATGGACGGAATCCTACGAGCAGTACTTC. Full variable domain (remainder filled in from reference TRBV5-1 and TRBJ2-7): KAGVTQTPRYLIKTRGQQVTLSCSPISGHRSVSWYQQTPGQGLQFLFEYFSETQRNKGNFPGRFSGRQFSNSRSEMNVSTLELGDSALYLCASSPAWTESYEQYFGPGTRLTVT.

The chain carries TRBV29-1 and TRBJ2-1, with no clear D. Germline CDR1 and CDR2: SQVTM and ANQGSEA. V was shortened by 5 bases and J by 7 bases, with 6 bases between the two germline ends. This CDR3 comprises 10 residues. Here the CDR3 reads CSVFDNEQFF. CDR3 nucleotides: TGCAGCGTTTTTGATAATGAGCAGTTCTTC.

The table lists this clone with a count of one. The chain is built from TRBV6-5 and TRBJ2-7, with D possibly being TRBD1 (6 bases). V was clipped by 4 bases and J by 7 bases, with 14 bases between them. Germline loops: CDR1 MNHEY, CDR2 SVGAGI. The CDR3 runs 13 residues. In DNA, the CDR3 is TGTGCCAGCAGTTGGAAAAAGAGGGGGGAGCAGTACTTC. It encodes CASSWKKRGEQYF.

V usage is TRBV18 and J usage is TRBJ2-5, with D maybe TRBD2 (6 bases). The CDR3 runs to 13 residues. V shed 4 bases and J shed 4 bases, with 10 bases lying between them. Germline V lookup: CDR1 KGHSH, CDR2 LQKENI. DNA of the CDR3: TGTGCCAGCTCACTTAAGGGAGGAGAGACCCAGTACTTC. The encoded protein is CASSLKGGETQYF.

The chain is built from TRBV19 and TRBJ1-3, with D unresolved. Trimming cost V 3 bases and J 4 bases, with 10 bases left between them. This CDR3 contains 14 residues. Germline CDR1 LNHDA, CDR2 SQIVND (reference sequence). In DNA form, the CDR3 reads TGTGCCAGTAGTATTCTCGGATCCGGAAACACCATATATTTT. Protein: CASSILGSGNTIYF.

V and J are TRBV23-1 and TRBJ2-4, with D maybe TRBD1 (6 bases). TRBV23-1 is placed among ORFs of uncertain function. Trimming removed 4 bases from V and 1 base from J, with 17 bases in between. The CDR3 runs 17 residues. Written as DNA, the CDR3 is TGCGCCAGCAGTCCCAGGCGGTTTCAGGGGGCCAAAAACATTCAGTACTTC. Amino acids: CASSPRRFQGAKNIQYF.

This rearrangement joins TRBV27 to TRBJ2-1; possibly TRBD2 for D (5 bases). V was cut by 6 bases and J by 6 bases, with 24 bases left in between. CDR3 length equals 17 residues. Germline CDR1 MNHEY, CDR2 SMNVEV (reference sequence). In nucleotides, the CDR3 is TGTGCCAGCAGCCCGTTAGCGTTTACCCCAAGAGGCAATGAGCAGTTCTTC. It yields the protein CASSPLAFTPRGNEQFF.

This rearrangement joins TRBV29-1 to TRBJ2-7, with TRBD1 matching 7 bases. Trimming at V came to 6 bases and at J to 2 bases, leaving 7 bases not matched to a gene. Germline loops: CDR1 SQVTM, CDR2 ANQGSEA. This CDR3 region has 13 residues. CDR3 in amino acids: CSVRDRGAYEQYF. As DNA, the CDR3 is TGCAGCGTCCGGGACAGAGGAGCCTACGAGCAGTACTTC.

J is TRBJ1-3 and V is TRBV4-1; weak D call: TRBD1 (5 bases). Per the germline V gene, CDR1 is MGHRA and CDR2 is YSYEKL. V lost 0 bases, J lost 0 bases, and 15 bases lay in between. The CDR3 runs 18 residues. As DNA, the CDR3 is TGCGCCAGCAGCCAAGATCCGTCTTTCGGGGGCTCTGGAAACACCATATATTTT. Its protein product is CASSQDPSFGGSGNTIYF.

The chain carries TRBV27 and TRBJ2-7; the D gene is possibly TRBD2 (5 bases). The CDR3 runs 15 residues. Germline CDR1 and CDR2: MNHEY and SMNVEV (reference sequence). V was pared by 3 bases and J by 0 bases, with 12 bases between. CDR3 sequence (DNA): TGTGCCAGCAGTTTGGACTCAAGTTTCTCCTACGAGCAGTACTTC. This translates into CASSLDSSFSYEQYF.

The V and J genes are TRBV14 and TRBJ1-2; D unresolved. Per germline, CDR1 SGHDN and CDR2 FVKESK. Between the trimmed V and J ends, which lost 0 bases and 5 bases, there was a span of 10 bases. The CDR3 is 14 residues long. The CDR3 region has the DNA TGTGCCAGCAGCCAAGATGCCCGGGCTTATGGCTACACCTTC. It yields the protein CASSQDARAYGYTF.

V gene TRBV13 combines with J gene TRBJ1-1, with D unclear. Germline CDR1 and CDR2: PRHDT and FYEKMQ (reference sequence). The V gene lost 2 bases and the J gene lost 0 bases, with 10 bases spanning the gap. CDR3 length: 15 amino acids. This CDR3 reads CASSLTGVMNTEAFF. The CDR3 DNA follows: TGTGCCAGCAGCTTAACCGGGGTCATGAACACTGAAGCTTTCTTT.

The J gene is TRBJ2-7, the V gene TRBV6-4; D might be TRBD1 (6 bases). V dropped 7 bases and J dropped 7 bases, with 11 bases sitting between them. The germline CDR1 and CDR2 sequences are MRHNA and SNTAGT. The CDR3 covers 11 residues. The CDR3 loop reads CASISTGEQYF. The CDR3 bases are TGTGCCAGCATTTCAACAGGGGAGCAGTACTTC.

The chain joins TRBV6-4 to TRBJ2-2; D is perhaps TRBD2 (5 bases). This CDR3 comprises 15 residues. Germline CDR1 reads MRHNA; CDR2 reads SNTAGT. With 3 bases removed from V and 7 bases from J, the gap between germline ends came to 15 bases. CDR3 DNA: TGTGCCAGCAGTGATGGGTCGAGGGAGAGCGGGGAGCTGTTTTTT. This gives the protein CASSDGSRESGELFF.

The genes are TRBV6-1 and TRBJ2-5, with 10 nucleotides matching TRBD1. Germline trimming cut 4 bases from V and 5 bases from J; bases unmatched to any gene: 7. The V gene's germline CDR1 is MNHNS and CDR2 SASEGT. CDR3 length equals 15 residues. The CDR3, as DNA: TGTGCCAGCAGTGTGTTGACAGGGGGCCGGGAGACCCAGTACTTC. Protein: CASSVLTGGRETQYF.

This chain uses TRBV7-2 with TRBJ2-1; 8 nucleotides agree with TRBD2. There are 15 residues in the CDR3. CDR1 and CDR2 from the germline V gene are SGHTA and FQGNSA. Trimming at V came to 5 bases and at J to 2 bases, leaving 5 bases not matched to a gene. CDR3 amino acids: CASSQTSAAYNEQFF. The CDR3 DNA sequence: TGTGCCAGCAGCCAGACTAGCGCAGCCTACAATGAGCAGTTCTTC.

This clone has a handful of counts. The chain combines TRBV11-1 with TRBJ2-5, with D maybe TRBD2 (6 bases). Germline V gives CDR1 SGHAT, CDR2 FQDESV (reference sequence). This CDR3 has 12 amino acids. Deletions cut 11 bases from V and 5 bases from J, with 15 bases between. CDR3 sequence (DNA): TGTGCCGTCAAGAGCGGGCGGGAGACCCAGTACTTC. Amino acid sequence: CAVKSGRETQYF.